The 4 T cell receptor beta chains reported below all come from one sample, sequenced in a study of control samples from healthy donors and cancer patients (dated by TCRdb to the early 2020s). The library was generated by the immunoSEQ multiplex PCR assay. In TCRdb, the immuneACCESS table is reduced to in-frame sequences with V and J assigned. These tables do not hold every clone; where another copy was compared, an unresolved V gene accounts for under half, and the others remain unexplained. This sample lists 150,000 to 200,000 clones; around 95% were detected once. The top ten clonotypes cover under 8.5% of the sample. Sequences were obtained from blood. The source of these receptors is a woman aged 40-49 years in good health.

The chain carries TRBV6-5 and TRBJ2-1, with 10 bases fitting TRBD2. CDR1 MNHEY and CDR2 SVGAGI come from the germline V gene. The CDR3 has 15 residues. Losses at the gene ends were 2 bases for V and 5 bases for J; bases not matched to a gene: 3. In DNA, the CDR3 is TGTGCCAGCAGTTACAGGGGACTAGCGAACAATGAGCAGTTCTTC. Protein product: CASSYRGLANNEQFF.

V and J are TRBV9 and TRBJ1-4; D is uncertain. Germline V lookup: CDR1 SGDLS, CDR2 YYNGEE. There are 15 residues in the CDR3. Trimming removed 3 bases from V and 5 bases from J, with 14 bases in between. The CDR3 here is CASSANGDRNEKLFF. CDR3 in DNA: TGTGCCAGCAGCGCGAACGGGGATAGGAATGAAAAACTGTTTTTT.

The genes are TRBV6-2 or TRBV6-3 and TRBJ1-1; possible D gene TRBD1, 5 bases. Trimming pared 5 bases from V and 5 bases from J, leaving 15 bases between. Germline V gene data show CDR1 as MNHEY and CDR2 as SVGEGT. The CDR3 covers 14 residues. The CDR3 loop reads CASSAPRDVTEAFF. For the CDR3, the DNA is TGTGCCAGCAGTGCCCCCCGGGACGTTACTGAAGCTTTCTTT.

This chain joins TRBV6-5 and TRBJ1-2; 7 bases align to TRBD1. Per the germline V gene, CDR1 is MNHEY and CDR2 is SVGAGI. There are 15 residues in the CDR3. V dropped 7 bases and J dropped 4; count of bases not matched to a gene: 12. For the CDR3, the DNA is TGTGCCAGCACCCTGAATAGACAGGGAGCCTATGGCTACACCTTC. Protein product: CASTLNRQGAYGYTF.